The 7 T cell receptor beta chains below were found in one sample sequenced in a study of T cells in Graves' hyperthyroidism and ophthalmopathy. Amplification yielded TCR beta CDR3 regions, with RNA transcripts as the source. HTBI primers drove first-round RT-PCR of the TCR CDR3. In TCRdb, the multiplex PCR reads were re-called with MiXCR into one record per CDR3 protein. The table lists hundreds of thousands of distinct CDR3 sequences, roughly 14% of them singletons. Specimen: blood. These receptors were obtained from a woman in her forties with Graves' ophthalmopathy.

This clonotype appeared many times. The CDR3 loop is CASNPAFSGNTIYF. In DNA, the CDR3 is TGTGCCAGCAATCCGGCTTTCTCTGGAAACACCATATATTTT. This chain joins TRBV6-1 and TRBJ1-3; D is unclear. The CDR3 consists of 14 residues. CDR1 is MNHNS, CDR2 SASEGT, per germline. V was clipped by 7 bases and J by 0 bases, with 10 bases between them.

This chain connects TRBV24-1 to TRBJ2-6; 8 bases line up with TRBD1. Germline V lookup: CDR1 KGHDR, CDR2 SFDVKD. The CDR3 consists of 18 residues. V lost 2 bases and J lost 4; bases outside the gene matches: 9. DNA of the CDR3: TGTGCCACCAGTGATTCAGACAGGGGAAGGACCGGGGCCAACGTCCTGACTTTC. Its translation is CATSDSDRGRTGANVLTF.

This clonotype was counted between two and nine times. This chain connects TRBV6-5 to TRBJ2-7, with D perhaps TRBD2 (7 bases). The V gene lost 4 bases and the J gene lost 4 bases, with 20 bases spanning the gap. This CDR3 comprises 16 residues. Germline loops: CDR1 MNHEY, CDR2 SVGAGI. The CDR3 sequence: CASSLVRGAPGYEQYF. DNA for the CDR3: TGTGCCAGCAGTTTGGTTCGGGGGGCCCCGGGTTACGAGCAGTACTTC.

The CDR3 DNA is TGTGCCAGCAGCCTCCCAGGCAGAAAAGCTTTCTTT. Its translation is CASSLPGRKAFF. The V gene is TRBV3-1, the J gene TRBJ1-1; D gene ambiguous. The CDR3 runs to 12 residues. V lost 4 bases, J lost 9 bases, and 12 bases lay in between. Germline CDR1 reads LGHDT; CDR2 reads YNNKEL (reference sequence).

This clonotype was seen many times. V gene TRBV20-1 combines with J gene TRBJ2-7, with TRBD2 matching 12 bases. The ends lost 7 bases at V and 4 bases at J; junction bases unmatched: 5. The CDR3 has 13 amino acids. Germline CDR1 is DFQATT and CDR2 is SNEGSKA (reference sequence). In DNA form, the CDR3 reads TGCAGTGTAGGACTAGCGGGAATTTACGAGCAGTACTTC. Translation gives CSVGLAGIYEQYF.

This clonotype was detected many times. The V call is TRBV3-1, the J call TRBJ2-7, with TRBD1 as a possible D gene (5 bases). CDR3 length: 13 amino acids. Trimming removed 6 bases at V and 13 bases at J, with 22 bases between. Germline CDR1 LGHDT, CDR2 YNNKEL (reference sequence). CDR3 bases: TGTGCCAGCAGGCGATTAGGAGACGAGACAGTATACTTC. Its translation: CASRRLGDETVYF.

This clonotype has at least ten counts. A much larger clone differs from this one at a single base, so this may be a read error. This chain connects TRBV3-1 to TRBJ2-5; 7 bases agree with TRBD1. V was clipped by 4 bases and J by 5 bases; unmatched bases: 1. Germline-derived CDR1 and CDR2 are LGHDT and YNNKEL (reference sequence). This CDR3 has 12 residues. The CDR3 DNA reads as TGTGCCAGCAGCCGGGACAGCGAGACCCAGTACTTC. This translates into CASSRDSETQYF.